The entry below describes one T cell receptor (beta chain). It lacks a known antigen. The CDR3 has 16 amino acids, counting the end cysteine and phenylalanine. Only the CDR3 region is kept as DNA, spanning 48 bases read in frame from base 1. From the germline V gene, CDR1 is MNHEY and CDR2 is SVGAGI. V and J are truncated by 0 bases and 0 bases respectively, leaving an intervening sequence of 11 bases. The library relied on the immunoSEQ multiplex PCR assay. The multiplex PCR relied on a mix of 60 forward primers for TCR Vbeta segments and 13 reverse primers for TCR Jbeta segments. The CDR3 region of rearranged TCR beta genes was amplified from genomic DNA by a multiplex PCR assay. Amplified TCR beta libraries were sequenced as 87-base-pair reads on the Illumina HiSeq System. The paper's data handling went like this. In a later analysis, some 80 million unique TCR beta chains were counted across the 500 to 850 repertoires, and approximately 11 million of these chains were shared by at least two donors. A nearest-neighbor algorithm error-corrected the raw reads and collapsed the reads into unique sequences, merging closely related sequences to remove PCR and sequencing errors. Alignment of CDR3 sequences to IMGT reference sequences was used to assign V, D and J gene segments. Each retained sequence needed at least a six-nucleotide match to both a V gene segment and a J gene segment. A rearrangement was called productive if the CDR3 had no stop codons and remained in frame with V and J, and every other rearrangement was called non-productive. CDR3 was defined by IMGT convention, running from the second conserved V-encoded cysteine to the conserved J-encoded phenylalanine. In an earlier analysis of around 570 of the donors, sequences lacking an unambiguous match to a single V gene segment were excluded. In an earlier analysis of approximately 590 of the donors, V segments were called functional above 56.7% productive rearrangements and were called segregating when the between-donor standard deviation exceeded 5%. To diagnose cytomegalovirus status from the catalog of TCR beta chain sequences, a statistical classification framework was built. A later analysis assigned V and J genes by comparing TCR nucleotide sequences with IMGT/GENE-DB human TR gene sequences. The TCRdist pipeline was used in a later analysis to assign CDR3 sequences and most-parsimonious VDJ recombination scenarios. In a later analysis, each TCR beta chain was defined by its CDR3 amino acid sequence together with its V-gene family, and reads without a unique V-gene family were excluded. To address suspected cross-contamination and a sequencing artifact, a later analysis removed around 600 highly shared, low-generation-probability nucleotide sequences. In a later analysis, a clonal expansion index for each public chain was calculated from normalized within-repertoire ranks of inferred template counts. In a later analysis, generation probabilities were computed with a VDJ recombination model fitted to out-of-frame rearrangements, and the resulting probabilities were checked against IGoR. In a later analysis, TCR-TCR, TCR-HLA and TCR-CMV co-occurrence was scored with hypergeometric tests, and a repertoire-size bias correction was applied to TCR pairs. To estimate false discovery rates, a later analysis permuted the HLA or CMV assignments 20 times. A later analysis grouped co-occurring TCRs with DBSCAN, adding TCRdist sequence similarity when clustering within HLA-allele-positive subsets. Co-occurrence clustering excluded repertoires with fewer than 30,000 or more than 120,000 public chains, plus five with anomalous nucleotide sharing. TCRdb limited this immuneACCESS table to in-frame rearrangements with V and J called. A share of clones is missing; checked studies link under half to unresolved V genes, and the rest is unexplained. For V, J and clone size, that table is used; D and trimming come from the DNA. The sample's records list around 160,000 clones. About 1.7% of the sample comes from the top ten.

The cohort comprised several hundred healthy bone marrow donors. At the time of sampling, every cohort member was nominally healthy, though immune exposures that went unrecorded were likely present. The donor tested CMV seronegative and was one of the 352 seronegative cohort members. Every donor gave a peripheral blood sample, and the peripheral blood mononuclear cells from that sample were used for TCR beta sequencing. The Qiagen DNeasy Blood Extraction Kit was used to extract genomic DNA from the blood cell samples. These data are taken from a study of cytomegalovirus exposure and HLA in healthy donors (dated 2017 in TCRdb). With regard to the full study: An earlier analysis of about 530 of the donors reported over 250 Gb of sequence data and 95 million to 140 million unique TCR beta sequences obtained from roughly 170 million T cells. An early release covering some 640 HLA-typed donors comprised 250 to 350 gigabases of sequencing data and roughly 86 million unique TCR sequences. The genetic ancestry cluster associated with self-reported Caucasian donors included over 65% of the roughly 390 genotyped donors. The study aimed to test whether cataloging public T cell receptors could reveal signatures of past pathogen exposure. The T cell repertoires of around 670 subjects were profiled by immunosequencing and related to cytomegalovirus serostatus. Besides the first cohort of around 670 subjects, a separate validation cohort made up of 90 to 150 different subjects was used. To predict cytomegalovirus infection status, the study combined high-throughput TCR immunosequencing, statistical association of individual TCRs with disease status, and machine learning. In a later analysis, previously published TCR beta repertoires from several hundred donors were re-analyzed and high-resolution HLA genotyping was added so that TCR occurrence patterns could be studied. In the later analysis, no new phenotypic data were used to find candidate immune exposures; instead, reliance was placed on TCR beta sequences and their occurrence across donors. To decide whether each TCR beta V gene segment behaved as functional or pseudogenic, an earlier analysis of approximately 620 of the donors relied on high-throughput TCR beta sequencing. Donor age, sex, ethnicity and CMV serostatus were collected together with the repertoire data. Genome-wide SNP genotypes for about 60% of the roughly 700 donors were used in a later genetic analysis, which treated that subset as a discovery cohort. Every repertoire in the discovery cohort had been generated on one and the same sequencing platform. HLA typing covered class I and class II loci at four-digit resolution. The number of typed donors differed by locus: roughly 629-640 for A, B, C, DRB1 and DQB1; approximately 530 for DQA1; over 600 for DPA1; and some 430 for DPB1. About 5 DR-DQ haplotypes were handled as single units for association and clustering, since linkage in the cohort was strong. Among a few hundred genotyped donors of the cohort, an average of approximately 240,000 unique TCR beta nucleotide sequences were sequenced per donor, about a sixth of them non-productive. Overall study results and their limits: A later analysis found that HLA-associated TCR beta chains were more clonally expanded and had lower generation probabilities than equally common non-associated chains. The authors suggested that the approach could potentially be extended to other disease states and immunological phenotypes. CMV serostatus was the only immune exposure information available for the cohort. Some IMGT-functional V segments, including TRBV6-2 and TRBV6-3, could not be told apart with the 87-base-pair reads, so those segments were excluded. A total of some 180 TCR beta chains were listed by the study as associated with cytomegalovirus. In both the original and validation cohorts, the classifier was reported to diagnose cytomegalovirus status with high specificity and sensitivity. In a later analysis, TCR association rates were found to vary across HLA loci, with the most associated TCRs seen for DRB1 alleles and the fewest for HLA-C alleles. Linkage disequilibrium might explain the correlated functional status among segregating V segments, but an unknown experimental factor could not be excluded. Because counts were too low, roughly 16 rarely observed V segments, including chromosome 9 orphons, were excluded from the earlier analysis of some 590 of the donors. A cluster of highly shared sequence variants was judged likely to represent a technical artifact of the sequencing pipeline. In a later analysis, several top co-occurrence clusters were reported to appear linked to parvovirus B19, influenza, CMV and Epstein-Barr virus. A later analysis associated roughly 17,000 TCR beta sequences with specific HLA alleles at a false discovery rate of 0.05. In an earlier analysis of 587 of the donors, most TCR beta V segments appeared in productive rearrangements about 87% or about 30% of the time, broadly matching IMGT annotations. A further reported finding was that TCR beta sequences accurately predicted the HLA-A and HLA-B alleles for most subjects in the first cohort. Because some donors lacked HLA typing at each locus, the association tests relied only on the typed subset. According to a later genetic analysis, donors in an Asian-associated ancestry cluster had fewer N-insertions in productive TCRs than the approximately 650-donor mean. V-gene and J-gene trimming of TCR beta chains was associated with a missense DCLRE1C variant in a later genetic analysis, and the association was replicated in an independent cohort. According to a later analysis, most CMV-associated TCR beta chains appeared to be HLA-restricted, and the HLA associations seemed to be driven largely by CMV exposure. While some public TCRs were present in many individuals, most TCR sequences turned up only very rarely across donors. In vitro tests confirmed that a few of the cytomegalovirus-associated TCR beta chains recognize cytomegalovirus antigens. Sequencing depth was assumed to be roughly uniform across donors in the presence/absence analyses, though that assumption may not hold. When HLA alleles, especially DR and DQ, strongly co-occurred, TCR associations were difficult to assign to individual alleles. This cohort had only TCR beta chains sequenced, and the lack of alpha or paired-chain data limited which features could be detected.

The chain links TRBV6-5 with TRBJ1-2; a tentative D call is TRBD1 (5 bases match). The sample comprised PBMCs. The receptor's source is a woman aged 50 to 60 in good health and CMV-seronegative. The DNA reads TGTGCCAGCAGTTACTCGACGGGGGGAGCTAACTATGGCTACACCTTC. This gives the protein CASSYSTGGANYGYTF.